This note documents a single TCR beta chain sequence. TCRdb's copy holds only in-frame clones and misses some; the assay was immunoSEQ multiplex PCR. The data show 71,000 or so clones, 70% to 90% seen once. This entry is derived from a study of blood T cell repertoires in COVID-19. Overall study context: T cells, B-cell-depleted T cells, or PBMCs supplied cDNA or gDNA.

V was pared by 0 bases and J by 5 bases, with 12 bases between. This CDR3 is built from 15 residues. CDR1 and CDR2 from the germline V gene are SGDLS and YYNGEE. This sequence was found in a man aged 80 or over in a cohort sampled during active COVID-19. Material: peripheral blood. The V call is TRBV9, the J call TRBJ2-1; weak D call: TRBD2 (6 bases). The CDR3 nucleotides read TGTGCCAGCAGCGTAGACGGGAGTCTAGACAATGAGCAGTTCTTC. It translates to CASSVDGSLDNEQFF.